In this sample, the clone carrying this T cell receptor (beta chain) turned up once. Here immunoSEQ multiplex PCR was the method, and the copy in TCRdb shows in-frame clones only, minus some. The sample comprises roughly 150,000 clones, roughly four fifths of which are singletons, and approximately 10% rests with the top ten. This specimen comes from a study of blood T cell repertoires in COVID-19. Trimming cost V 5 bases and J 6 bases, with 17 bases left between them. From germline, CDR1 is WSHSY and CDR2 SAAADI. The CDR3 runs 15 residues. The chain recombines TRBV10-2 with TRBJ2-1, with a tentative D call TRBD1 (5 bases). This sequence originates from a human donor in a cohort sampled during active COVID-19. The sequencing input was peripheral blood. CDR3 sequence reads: CASSRDPQGSNEQFF. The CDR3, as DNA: TGCGCCAGCAGTCGAGACCCCCAGGGCTCCAATGAGCAGTTCTTC.